The 25 T cell receptor beta chains reported below all come from one sample, sequenced in a study of CD8+ T cells in alopecia areata. Investigators isolated RNA and reverse transcribed it into cDNA to act as the sequencing template. Sequencing used immunoSEQ multiplex PCR; TCRdb keeps in-frame clones, though not all of them. In the table there are 50,000 to 70,000 clones, 40% to 50% of which are singletons. What was sequenced was NKG2D-low CD8+ T cells sorted from blood. Source of these receptors: a human donor with alopecia areata.

This clone was observed a handful of times. The chain combines TRBV7-8 with TRBJ2-5, with D hard to call. CDR1 and CDR2 (germline): SGHVS, FQNEAQ. V shed 2 bases and J shed 3 bases, with 7 bases lying between them. The CDR3 runs 13 residues. The DNA for the CDR3 is TGTGCCAGCAGCTTATGGGCTGAAGAGACCCAGTACTTC. It encodes CASSLWAEETQYF.

This clone was recorded a few times. The chain combines TRBV18 with TRBJ2-1; D unresolved. This CDR3 has 12 amino acids. Trimming removed 3 bases from V and 0 bases from J, with 0 bases in between. The germline V gene has CDR1 KGHSH and CDR2 LQKENI. The CDR3 sequence is CASSPSYNEQFF. The CDR3 DNA reads TGTGCCAGCTCACCCTCCTACAATGAGCAGTTCTTC.

This clone was observed a handful of times. The V gene is TRBV7-9, the J gene TRBJ1-5; D gene uncertain. V dropped 1 base and J dropped 9 bases, with 7 bases sitting between them. Germline V gene data show CDR1 as SEHNR and CDR2 as FQNEAQ (reference sequence). This CDR3 has 12 residues. The CDR3 reads CASSLVGRPQHF. The DNA of the CDR3 is TGTGCCAGCAGCTTAGTCGGAAGGCCCCAGCATTTT.

The V call is TRBV29-1, the J call TRBJ1-1; perhaps TRBD1 as D (6 bases). Germline loops: CDR1 SQVTM, CDR2 ANQGSEA. The CDR3 length is 14 residues. Trimming left V 3 bases short and J 1 base short, with 12 bases between. CDR3 in DNA: TGCAGCGTTGAGGGGGGGCTTGAGAACACTGAAGCTTTCTTT. It specifies CSVEGGLENTEAFF.

This clone has more than one count but fewer than ten. Other nucleotide sequences from this sample produce the same CDR3. V is TRBV29-1 and J is TRBJ2-7; 7 bases are shared with TRBD1. Germline loops: CDR1 SQVTM, CDR2 ANQGSEA. This CDR3 is built from 17 residues. V lost 4 bases to trimming and J lost 3 bases; unmatched junction nucleotides: 18. CDR3 nucleotides: TGCAGCGTTGCAGATGAGACAGGGATGATATCCAACTACGAGCAGTACTTC. Its protein is CSVADETGMISNYEQYF.

The chain has TRBV27 and TRBJ2-5; tentative D call: TRBD2 (5 bases). The CDR3 runs to 16 residues. Germline CDR1 and CDR2: MNHEY and SMNVEV (reference sequence). The V and J ends lost 6 bases and 7 bases respectively, with 24 bases between them. The CDR3 spells CASSTPLVEGAGTQYF. DNA for the CDR3: TGTGCCAGCAGCACCCCCTTAGTCGAGGGCGCGGGGACCCAGTACTTC.

The chain employs TRBV2 and TRBJ2-7; 7 nucleotides match TRBD2. Germline CDR1 and CDR2: SNHLY and FYNNEI. There are 16 residues in the CDR3. Trimming cost V 2 bases and J 4 bases; bases outside gene matches: 11. The CDR3 DNA reads as TGTGCCAGCAGTGAATACAGAGCGGGGACTGGATACGAGCAGTACTTC. It is translated as CASSEYRAGTGYEQYF.

This clone appeared a few times. V is TRBV30 and J is TRBJ2-1; 8 bases line up with TRBD1. This CDR3 spans 15 amino acids. The V segment lost 4 bases and the J segment 7 bases; nucleotides outside the gene matches: 12. Germline CDR1 GTSNPN, CDR2 SVGIG (reference sequence). The CDR3 DNA is TGTGCCTGGAAAACGTCGGACAGGGTATGGAATGAGCAGTTCTTC. Amino acid sequence: CAWKTSDRVWNEQFF.

V and J are TRBV16 and TRBJ2-4; weak D call: TRBD1 (6 bases). This CDR3 spans 16 amino acids. Germline V lookup: CDR1 KGHSY, CDR2 FQNENV. With 0 bases removed from V and 0 bases from J, the gap between germline ends came to 9 bases. The CDR3 reads CASSQSTRGAKNIQYF. The DNA for the CDR3 is TGTGCCAGCAGCCAATCGACCAGGGGAGCCAAAAACATTCAGTACTTC.

This clone was counted only a few times. The chain couples TRBV19 to TRBJ1-5; tentatively, D is TRBD1 (5 bases). Germline V gives CDR1 LNHDA, CDR2 SQIVND (reference sequence). The CDR3 totals 14 residues. With 5 bases removed from V and 6 bases from J, the gap between germline ends came to 14 bases. CDR3 residues: CASSFQGAGQPQHF. In nucleotides, the CDR3 is TGTGCCAGTAGTTTCCAGGGTGCTGGTCAGCCCCAGCATTTT.

The chain joins TRBV4-2 to TRBJ1-2, with a possible D match to TRBD1 (5 bases). The CDR3 runs 13 residues. CDR1 and CDR2 from the germline V gene are LGHNA and YNFKEQ. Trimming took off 0 bases at V and 6 bases at J, with 8 bases between the two ends. The CDR3 sequence is CASSQERGNGYTF. CDR3 coding DNA: TGTGCCAGCAGCCAAGAGCGGGGGAATGGCTACACCTTC.

A single count supports this clone. The rearrangement links TRBV4-3 to TRBJ2-1; 9 nucleotides agree with TRBD2. This CDR3 is 14 amino acids long. V was pared by 0 bases and J by 6 bases, with 0 bases of the junction left unmatched. Germline assignment: CDR1 LGHNA and CDR2 YSLEER. The CDR3 sequence is CASSQELAGNEQFF. The CDR3 DNA sequence: TGCGCCAGCAGCCAAGAACTAGCGGGCAATGAGCAGTTCTTC.

Turning to this clone: This likely came from a read error, as a far larger clone is one base away. The rearrangement links TRBV6-1 to TRBJ1-2; D remains unclear. This CDR3 comprises 12 residues. V lost 5 bases and J 8 bases, leaving 12 bases between the germline ends. Germline-derived CDR1 and CDR2 are MNHNS and SASEGT. The chain's CDR3 is CASSFVGGGYTF. DNA of the CDR3: TGTGCCAGCAGTTTCGTTGGTGGGGGCTACACCTTC.

The chain employs TRBV7-9 and TRBJ2-3; D unresolved. Germline V CDR1 and CDR2: SEHNR, FQNEAQ (reference sequence). This CDR3 has 12 amino acids. V lost 5 bases and J lost 2, with 5 bases in between. As DNA, the CDR3 is TGTGCCAGCAGCACCTACACAGATACGCAGTATTTT. Translating gives CASSTYTDTQYF.

V and J are TRBV7-8 and TRBJ2-5, with D perhaps TRBD1 (6 bases). Per the germline V gene, CDR1 is SGHVS and CDR2 is FQNEAQ. The CDR3 sequence is 13 residues long. The ends were cut back, 2 bases at V and 5 bases at J, with 9 bases in the middle. CDR3 residues: CASSLNRAETQYF. CDR3 bases: TGTGCCAGCAGCTTAAACAGGGCCGAGACCCAGTACTTC.

V is TRBV27 and J is TRBJ2-7; TRBD1 is a possible D gene (5 bases). The CDR3 loop spans 12 amino acids. Between the trimmed V and J ends, which lost 6 bases and 6 bases, there was a span of 12 bases. Germline CDR1 is MNHEY and CDR2 is SMNVEV (reference sequence). CDR3 nucleotides: TGTGCCAGCAGGCTCCAGGGCGGCGAGCAGTACTTC. It yields the protein CASRLQGGEQYF.

J is TRBJ2-7 and V is TRBV5-1; TRBD1 might be the D (5 bases). The CDR3 consists of 13 residues. Between the trimmed V and J ends, which lost 5 bases and 0 bases, there was a span of 9 bases. Germline CDR1 is SGHRS and CDR2 is YFSETQ. Here the CDR3 reads CASRWGSSYEQYF. The CDR3 bases are TGCGCCAGCAGGTGGGGCAGCTCCTACGAGCAGTACTTC.

The chain combines TRBV29-1 with TRBJ2-2; D gene unclear. This CDR3 region has 14 residues. Trimming took off 0 bases at V and 2 bases at J, with 7 bases between the two ends. CDR1 and CDR2 (germline): SQVTM, ANQGSEA. The CDR3 coding sequence is TGCAGCGTTGAAGATAACACAAACACCGGGGAGCTGTTTTTT. Its protein product is CSVEDNTNTGELFF.

The V and J genes are TRBV7-3 and TRBJ2-1; 10 bases agree with TRBD1. Germline CDR1 SGHTA, CDR2 FQGTGA. The CDR3 has 17 amino acids. V was clipped by 4 bases and J by 1 base; unmatched bases: 7. The CDR3 nucleotides read TGTGCCAGCAGCTCGACAGGGGGCTGGATTTCCTACAATGAGCAGTTCTTC. Amino acid sequence: CASSSTGGWISYNEQFF. Together with reference TRBV7-3 and TRBJ2-1, the CDR3 gives the full variable domain: GAGVSQTPSNKVTEKGKYVELRCDPISGHTALYWYRQSLGQGPEFLIYFQGTGAADDSGLPNDRFFAVRPEGSVSTLKIQRTERGDSAVYLCASSSTGGWISYNEQFFGPGTRLTVL.

This clone occurred a few times. The chain has TRBV7-9 and TRBJ2-7; TRBD2 is a possible D gene (5 bases). The germline V and J ends were trimmed by 4 bases and 4 bases, with 11 bases remaining between them. The CDR3 totals 13 residues. Germline V gives CDR1 SEHNR, CDR2 FQNEAQ (reference sequence). The DNA for the CDR3 is TGTGCCAGCAGCTCCCCCGGGAAGTACGAGCAGTACTTC. It is translated as CASSSPGKYEQYF.

This clone was observed a few times. The V and J genes are TRBV9 and TRBJ2-2; 12 nucleotides match TRBD2. Germline trimming cut 3 bases from V and 5 bases from J; bases unmatched to any gene: 14. Germline V gives CDR1 SGDLS, CDR2 YYNGEE. The CDR3 loop spans 19 amino acids. The CDR3 nucleotides read TGTGCCAGCAGCGGGGGACTAGCGGGCGTCCTCACGAGGACCGGGGAGCTGTTTTTT. It codes for CASSGGLAGVLTRTGELFF.

The sample holds a few counts of this clone. J is TRBJ2-6 and V is TRBV28; 7 bases map to TRBD1. Germline-derived CDR1 and CDR2 are MDHEN and SYDVKM. Trimming took 6 bases from V and 0 from J; bases not matched to a gene: 11. CDR3 length equals 18 residues. Here the CDR3 reads CASRAAGGIPSGANVLTF. The DNA for the CDR3 is TGTGCCAGCAGAGCCGCAGGGGGTATTCCCTCTGGGGCCAACGTCCTGACTTTC.

The rearrangement joins TRBV30 to TRBJ2-7; weak D call: TRBD1 (6 bases). Trimming pared 2 bases from V and 7 bases from J, leaving 9 bases between. Germline CDR1 and CDR2: GTSNPN and SVGIG (reference sequence). CDR3 size: 11 residues. CDR3 in DNA: TGTGCCTGGAGTTTTACAGGGGAGCAGTACTTC. Protein product: CAWSFTGEQYF.

The rearrangement uses TRBV5-6 and TRBJ1-5; TRBD1 matches 8 bases. From germline, CDR1 is SGHDT and CDR2 YYEEEE. J was trimmed by 5 bases and V by 2 bases; bases with no gene match: 3. CDR3 size: 14 residues. CDR3 loop: CASSLSGGHQPQHF. CDR3 in DNA: TGTGCCAGCAGCTTATCAGGGGGCCATCAGCCCCAGCATTTT. Using reference TRBV5-6 and TRBJ1-5 for the parts outside the CDR3, the full variable domain is DAGVTQSPTHLIKTRGQQVTLRCSPKSGHDTVSWYQQALGQGPQFIFQYYEEEERQRGNFPDRFSGHQFPNYSSELNVNALLLGDSALYLCASSLSGGHQPQHFGDGTRLSIL.

This chain joins TRBV7-9 and TRBJ2-4, with no clear D. Trimming took off 8 bases at V and 7 bases at J, with 18 bases between the two ends. The CDR3 is made up of 14 amino acids. CDR1 is SEHNR and CDR2 is FQNEAQ in the germline V gene (reference sequence). The CDR3 region is CASAYGLKGNIQYF. The CDR3 region has the DNA TGTGCCAGCGCCTACGGGTTAAAAGGGAACATTCAGTACTTC.